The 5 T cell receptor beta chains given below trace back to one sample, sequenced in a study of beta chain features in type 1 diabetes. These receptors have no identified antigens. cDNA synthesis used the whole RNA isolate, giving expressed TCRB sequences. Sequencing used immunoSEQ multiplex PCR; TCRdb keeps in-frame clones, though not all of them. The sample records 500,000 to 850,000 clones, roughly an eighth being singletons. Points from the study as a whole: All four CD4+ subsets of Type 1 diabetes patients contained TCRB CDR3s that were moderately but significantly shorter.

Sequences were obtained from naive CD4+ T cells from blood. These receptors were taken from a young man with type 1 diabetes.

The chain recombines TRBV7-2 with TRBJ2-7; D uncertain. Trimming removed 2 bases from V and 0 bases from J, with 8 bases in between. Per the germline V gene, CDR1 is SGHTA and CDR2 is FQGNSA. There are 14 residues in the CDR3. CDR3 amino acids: CASSLPPSSYEQYF. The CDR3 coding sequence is TGTGCCAGCAGCTTACCACCGAGCTCCTACGAGCAGTACTTC.

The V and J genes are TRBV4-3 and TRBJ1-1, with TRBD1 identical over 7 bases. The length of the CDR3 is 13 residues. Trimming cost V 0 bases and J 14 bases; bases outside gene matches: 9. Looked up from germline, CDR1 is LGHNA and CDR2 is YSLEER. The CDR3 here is CASSQDSRGTAFF. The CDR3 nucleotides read TGCGCCAGCAGCCAAGACTCCAGGGGGACCGCCTTCTTT.

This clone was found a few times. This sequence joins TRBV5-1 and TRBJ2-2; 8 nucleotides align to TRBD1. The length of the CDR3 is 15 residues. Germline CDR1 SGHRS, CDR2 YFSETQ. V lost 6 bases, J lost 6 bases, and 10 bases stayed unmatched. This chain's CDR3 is CASKGTTGEAGELFF. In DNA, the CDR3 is TGCGCCAGCAAAGGGACGACAGGGGAGGCCGGGGAGCTGTTTTTT.

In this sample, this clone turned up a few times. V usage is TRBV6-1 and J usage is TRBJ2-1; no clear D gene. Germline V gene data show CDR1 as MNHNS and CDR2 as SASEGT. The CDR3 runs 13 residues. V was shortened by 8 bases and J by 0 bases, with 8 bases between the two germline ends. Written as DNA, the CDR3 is TGTGCCAGCGGGGAAGTCTCCTACAATGAGCAGTTCTTC. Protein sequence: CASGEVSYNEQFF.

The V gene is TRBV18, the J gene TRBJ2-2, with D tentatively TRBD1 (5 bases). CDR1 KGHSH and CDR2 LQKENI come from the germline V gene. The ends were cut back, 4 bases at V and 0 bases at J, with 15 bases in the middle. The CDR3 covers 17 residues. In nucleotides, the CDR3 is TGTGCCAGCTCACAACCTCGGACACTGGCGAACACCGGGGAGCTGTTTTTT. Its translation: CASSQPRTLANTGELFF.